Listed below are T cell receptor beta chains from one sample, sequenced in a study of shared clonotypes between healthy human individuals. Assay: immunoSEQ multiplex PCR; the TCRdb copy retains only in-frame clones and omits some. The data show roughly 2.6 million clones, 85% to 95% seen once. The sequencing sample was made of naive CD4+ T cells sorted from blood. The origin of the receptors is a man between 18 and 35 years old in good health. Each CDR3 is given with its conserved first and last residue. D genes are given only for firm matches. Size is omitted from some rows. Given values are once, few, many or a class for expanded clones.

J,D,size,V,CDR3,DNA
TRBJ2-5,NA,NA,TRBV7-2,CASSLAQETQYF,TGTGCCAGCAGCTTAGCGCAAGAGACCCAGTACTTC
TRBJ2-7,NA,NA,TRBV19,CASALQGTTGEQYF,TGTGCCAGTGCGCTACAGGGGACTACAGGCGAGCAGTACTTC
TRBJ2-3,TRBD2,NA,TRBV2,CASRGGINVDTQYF,TGTGCCAGCAGGGGAGGGATTAACGTAGATACGCAGTATTTT
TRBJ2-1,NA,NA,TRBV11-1,CASSLGGPSSYNEQFF,TGTGCCAGCAGCTTAGGCGGCCCAAGCTCCTACAATGAGCAGTTCTTC
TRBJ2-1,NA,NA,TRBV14,CASSQRQSYNEQFF,TGTGCCAGCAGCCAACGTCAGTCCTACAATGAGCAGTTCTTC
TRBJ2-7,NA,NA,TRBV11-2,CASSHGNQGGEQYF,TGTGCCAGCAGTCATGGCAACCAAGGCGGCGAGCAGTACTTC
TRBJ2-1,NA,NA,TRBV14,CASSQDPGDEQFF,TGTGCCAGCAGCCAAGATCCCGGGGATGAGCAGTTCTTC
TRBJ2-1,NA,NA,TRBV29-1,CSVELDTYNEQFF,TGCAGCGTTGAGTTAGACACCTACAATGAGCAGTTCTTC
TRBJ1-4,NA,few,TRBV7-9,CASSLEGVFSEKLFF,TGTGCCAGCAGCTTAGAGGGGGTCTTTAGCGAAAAACTGTTTTTT
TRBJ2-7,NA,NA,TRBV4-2,CASSQDGYEQYF,TGTGCCAGCAGCCAAGATGGGTACGAGCAGTACTTC
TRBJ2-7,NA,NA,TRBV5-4,CASSLDRSVTYEQYF,TGTGCCAGCAGCCTCGACAGGTCGGTGACCTACGAGCAGTACTTC
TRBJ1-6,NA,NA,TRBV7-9,CASSHPGQPDFGSPLHF,TGTGCCAGCAGCCATCCGGGGCAGCCTGATTTTGGTTCACCCCTCCACTTT
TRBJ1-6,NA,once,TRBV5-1,CASSLVGGLSNSPLHF,TGCGCCAGCAGCTTAGTTGGGGGGCTTTCAAATTCACCCCTCCACTTT
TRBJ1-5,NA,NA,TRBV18,CASSPSSQPQHF,TGTGCCAGCTCACCATCCAGTCAGCCCCAGCATTTT
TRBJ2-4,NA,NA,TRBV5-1,CASSLGGEPPIQYF,TGCGCCAGCAGCTTGGGGGGGGAACCCCCGATTCAGTACTTC
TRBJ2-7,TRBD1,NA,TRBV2,CASSTGGPYEQYF,TGTGCCAGCAGTACAGGGGGCCCCTACGAGCAGTACTTC
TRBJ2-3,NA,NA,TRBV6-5,CASSYSRDSRVTQYF,TGTGCCAGCAGTTACAGTCGGGATAGTCGCGTTACGCAGTATTTT
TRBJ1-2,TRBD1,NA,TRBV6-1,CASSERDRGRVYGYTF,TGTGCCAGCAGTGAAAGGGACAGGGGGCGCGTCTATGGCTACACCTTC
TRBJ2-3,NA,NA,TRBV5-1,CASSALDTQYF,TGCGCCAGCAGCGCCTTAGATACGCAGTATTTT
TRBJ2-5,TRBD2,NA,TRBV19,CASSINSLAGGTETQYF,TGTGCCAGTAGTATCAACTCACTAGCGGGGGGCACAGAGACCCAGTACTTC
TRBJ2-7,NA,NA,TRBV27,CASSFGAGASYEQYF,TGTGCCAGCAGTTTCGGTGCAGGGGCTTCCTACGAGCAGTACTTC
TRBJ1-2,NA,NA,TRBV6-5,CASRSTLRGYGYTF,TGTGCCAGCAGGTCCACGCTTAGGGGCTATGGCTACACCTTC
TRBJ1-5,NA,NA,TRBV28,CASRRRDKRNQPQHF,TGTGCCAGCAGACGCCGGGACAAACGCAATCAGCCCCAGCATTTT
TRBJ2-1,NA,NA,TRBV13,CASSLEGGVSYNEQFF,TGTGCCAGCAGCTTAGAGGGCGGCGTCTCCTACAATGAGCAGTTCTTC
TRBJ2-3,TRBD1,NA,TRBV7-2,CASSLVGRGRADTQYF,TGTGCCAGCAGCTTAGTAGGCAGGGGGAGAGCAGATACGCAGTATTTT
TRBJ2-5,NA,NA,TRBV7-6,CASSFGGSGEETQYF,TGTGCCAGCAGCTTTGGGGGATCAGGGGAAGAGACCCAGTACTTC
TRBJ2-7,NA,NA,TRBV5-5,CASSLERGEQYF,TGTGCCAGCAGCTTGGAAAGAGGGGAGCAGTACTTC
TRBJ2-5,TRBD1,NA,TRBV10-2,CASRETGEETQYF,TGCGCCAGCAGAGAGACAGGGGAGGAGACCCAGTACTTC
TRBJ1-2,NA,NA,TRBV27,CASSLHSGRPDYGYTF,TGTGCCAGCAGTTTACACTCAGGGAGGCCGGACTATGGCTACACCTTC
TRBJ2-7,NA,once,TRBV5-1,CASSLAAGTGYEQYF,TGCGCCAGCAGCTTGGCGGCGGGGACGGGCTACGAGCAGTACTTC
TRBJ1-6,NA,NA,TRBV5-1,CASSAQQGLNSPLHF,TGCGCCAGCAGCGCTCAACAGGGTCTTAATTCACCCCTCCACTTT
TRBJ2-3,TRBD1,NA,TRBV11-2,CASNSRGTGITDTQYF,TGTGCCAGCAACTCCAGGGGGACAGGGATTACAGATACGCAGTATTTT
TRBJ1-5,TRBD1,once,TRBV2,CASSLDRAGDQPQHF,TGTGCCAGCAGTTTGGACAGGGCTGGGGATCAGCCCCAGCATTTT
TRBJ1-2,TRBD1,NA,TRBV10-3,CASIPRDSYYGYTF,TGTGCCAGTATCCCCCGGGACAGCTACTATGGCTACACCTTC
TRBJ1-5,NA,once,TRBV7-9,CASSFGGNQPQHF,TGTGCCAGCAGCTTCGGTGGCAATCAGCCCCAGCATTTT
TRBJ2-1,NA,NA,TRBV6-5,CASSYSRTLQGQFF,TGTGCCAGCAGTTACTCGAGGACCCTGCAAGGGCAGTTCTTC
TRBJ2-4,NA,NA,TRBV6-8,CASAVRVGQNIQYF,TGTGCCAGCGCTGTACGGGTTGGCCAAAACATTCAGTACTTC
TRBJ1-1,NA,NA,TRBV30,CAWNTGRTEAFF,TGTGCCTGGAATACAGGGCGCACTGAAGCTTTCTTT
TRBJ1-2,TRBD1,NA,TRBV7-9,CASSSEGASGYTF,TGTGCCAGCAGTTCAGAGGGGGCAAGTGGCTACACCTTC
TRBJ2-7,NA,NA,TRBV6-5,CASSTVYEQYF,TGTGCCAGCAGTACTGTCTACGAGCAGTACTTC
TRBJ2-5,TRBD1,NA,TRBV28,CASSLGTGKQETQYF,TGTGCCAGCAGTTTAGGGACAGGGAAACAAGAGACCCAGTACTTC
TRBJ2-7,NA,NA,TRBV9,CASSDTHLGYEQYF,TGTGCCAGCAGCGACACACACCTAGGCTACGAGCAGTACTTC
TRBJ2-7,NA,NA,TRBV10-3,CAITSGVGTYEQYF,TGTGCCATCACCAGTGGGGTGGGGACCTACGAGCAGTACTTC
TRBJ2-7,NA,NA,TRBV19,CASSPTAPSYEQYF,TGTGCCAGTAGTCCGACAGCCCCGAGCTACGAGCAGTACTTC
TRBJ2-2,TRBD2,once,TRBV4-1,CASSHGTSGRSTGELFF,TGCGCCAGCAGCCATGGGACTAGCGGAAGGAGCACCGGGGAGCTGTTTTTT
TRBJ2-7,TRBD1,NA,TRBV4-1,CASSQAPGQGGYEQYF,TGCGCCAGCAGCCAAGCCCCGGGACAGGGAGGCTACGAGCAGTACTTC
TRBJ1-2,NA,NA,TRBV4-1,CASSQVFRVGYGYTF,TGCGCCAGCAGCCAAGTGTTCCGGGTGGGCTATGGCTACACCTTC
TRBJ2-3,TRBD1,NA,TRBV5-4,CASSSGQVTGTDTQYF,TGTGCCAGCAGCTCGGGACAGGTCACGGGCACAGATACGCAGTATTTT
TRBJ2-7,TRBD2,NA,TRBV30,CAWSAGTSGYNSYEQYF,TGTGCCTGGAGTGCCGGGACTAGCGGTTACAACTCCTACGAGCAGTACTTC
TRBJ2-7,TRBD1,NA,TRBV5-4,CASSVDRANEQYF,TGTGCCAGCAGCGTGGACAGGGCGAACGAGCAGTACTTC
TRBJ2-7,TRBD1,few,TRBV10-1,CASSESTGSYEQYF,TGCGCCAGCAGTGAGTCGACAGGGTCCTACGAGCAGTACTTC
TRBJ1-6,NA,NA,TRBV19,CASIQQGSNSPLHF,TGTGCCAGTATTCAACAGGGATCTAATTCACCCCTCCACTTT
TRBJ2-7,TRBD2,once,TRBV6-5,CASTRGGRNEQYF,TGTGCCAGCACCCGGGGGGGGAGGAACGAGCAGTACTTC
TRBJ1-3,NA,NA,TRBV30,CAWSVLPLDTIYF,TGTGCCTGGAGTGTCCTCCCCTTGGACACCATATATTTT
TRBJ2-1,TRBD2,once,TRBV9,CASSGLAGAYNEQFF,TGTGCCAGCAGCGGATTAGCGGGAGCCTACAATGAGCAGTTCTTC
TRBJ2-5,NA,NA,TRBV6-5,CASSAGNLQETQYF,TGTGCCAGCAGCGCCGGGAACCTTCAAGAGACCCAGTACTTC
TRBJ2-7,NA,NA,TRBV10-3,CAIGMGPLEDEQYF,TGTGCCATAGGAATGGGGCCGCTGGAGGACGAGCAGTACTTC
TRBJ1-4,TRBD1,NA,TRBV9,CASSVRTGGDEKLFF,TGTGCCAGCAGCGTAAGGACAGGGGGGGATGAAAAACTGTTTTTT
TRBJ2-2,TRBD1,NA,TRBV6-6,CASRDKGTVNTGELFF,TGTGCCAGCAGGGACAAGGGGACAGTGAACACCGGGGAGCTGTTTTTT